The clone carrying this TCR beta chain was recorded a few times. The sample carries other DNA sequences with the same CDR3. The length of the CDR3 is 11 residues. Trimming stripped 2 bases from V and 6 bases from J, with 2 bases between. CDR1 and CDR2 from the germline V gene are SGHNT and YYREEE (reference sequence). The DNA input per sorted-subset replicate PCR was about 190 ng, corresponding to around 28,000 T cell genomes. Profiling relied on immunoSEQ multiplex PCR, and the TCRdb table lists in-frame clones only, not all of them. Found here are over 750,000 clones, 95% to 97% of them singletons; the top ten hold about 0.22%. Naivety among CD8 cells was defined by CD45RO negativity and positive CCR7 selection, thereby excluding terminally differentiated effector memory CD45RA+ cells. The study drew its donors from healthy HIV-negative adults without recent acute infections or vaccinations. This entry comes from a study of shared clonotypes between healthy human individuals.

Sequencing was performed on naive CD8+ T cells sorted from blood. This receptor was obtained from a man aged 30 to 45 in good health. V usage is TRBV5-4 and J usage is TRBJ2-2; D remains unclear. CDR3 nucleotides: TGTGCCAGCAGCTTCTCCGGGGAGCTGTTTTTT. Translating it yields CASSFSGELFF. Based on the CDR3 plus reference TRBV5-4 and TRBJ2-2, the full variable domain is ETGVTQSPTHLIKTRGQQVTLRCSSQSGHNTVSWYQQALGQGPQFIFQYYREEENGRGNFPPRFSGLQFPNYSSELNVNALELDDSALYLCASSFSGELFFGEGSRLTVL.